This T cell receptor (beta chain) was documented in a study of spatial heterogeneity in lung cancer. The wider study: Raw sequencing reads included, on average, more than 8.5 appearances of each unique TCR and UMI combination.

One entry per CDR3 protein results from TCRdb running MiXCR on the 5' RACE reads. This table holds around 11,000 distinct CDR3 sequences, about 6.3% found once. This clonotype was detected a few times. This beta chain represents an off-target read in a library built for alpha chains; its size is of limited meaning. Trimming removed 1 base from V and 0 bases from J, with 12 bases in between. This CDR3 spans 16 amino acids. CDR1 SGHTA and CDR2 FQGNSA come from the germline V gene. The time point was: sample taken at primary tumor resection. Unsorted samples of tumor, nontumor lung or frozen PBMC had their whole RNA sequenced. The donors, 70 or so patients with untreated early-stage non-small cell lung cancer, provided the samples.

The TCR was taken from a male donor with early-stage non-small cell lung cancer. The genes are TRBV7-2 and TRBJ1-1, with D perhaps matching TRBD1 (5 bases). This sample comprised PBMCs, obtained at surgery. Here the CDR3 reads CASSLVAGPMNTEAFF. The CDR3 DNA is TGTGCCAGCAGCTTAGTAGCAGGGCCTATGAACACTGAAGCTTTCTTT.